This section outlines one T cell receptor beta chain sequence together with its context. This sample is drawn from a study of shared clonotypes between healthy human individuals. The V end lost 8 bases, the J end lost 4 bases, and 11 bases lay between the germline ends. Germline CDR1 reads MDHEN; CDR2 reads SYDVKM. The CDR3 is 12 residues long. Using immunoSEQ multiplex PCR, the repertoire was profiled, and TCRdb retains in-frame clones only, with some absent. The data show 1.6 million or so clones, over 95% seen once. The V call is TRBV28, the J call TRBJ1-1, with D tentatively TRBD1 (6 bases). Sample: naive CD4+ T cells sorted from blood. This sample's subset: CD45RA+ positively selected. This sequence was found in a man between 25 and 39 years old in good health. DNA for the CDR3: TGTGCCAGCTGTCCAGGGGTCACTGAAGCTTTCTTT. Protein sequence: CASCPGVTEAFF.